This record concerns one T cell receptor (beta chain) sequence. This entry is derived from a study of blood T cells in healthy people across ages. Sample-barcoded 5' priming and a J-beta primer mix drove a second PCR of roughly 7 to 11 cycles. TCRdb re-derived calls from the 5' RACE reads in MiXCR, one entry per CDR3 protein. The sample has hundreds of thousands of distinct CDR3 sequences, about 30% seen once; the top ten hold approximately 15%. The receptor's source is a woman of 80 years or more in good health. The sample was blood.

CDR3 sequence: CATKLTGTYEQYF. The CDR3, as DNA: TGTGCCACCAAACTTACAGGGACCTACGAGCAGTACTTC. The V gene is TRBV28, the J gene TRBJ2-7, with D perhaps TRBD1 (6 bases). The germline V and J ends were trimmed by 10 bases and 2 bases, with 15 bases remaining between them. Germline values: CDR1 MDHEN, CDR2 SYDVKM. This CDR3 has 13 amino acids.